The entry below gives a single T cell receptor beta chain sequence along with its context. This clone has only one observation. The antigen it recognizes is unknown. No base quality information exists; no much larger clone differs at one position. One collaborating source in Seattle enrolled patients during active infection and followed them longitudinally through the course of disease. Collaborating institutions collected whole blood in K2EDTA tubes following their own protocols. Collaborator samples were shipped for TCRbeta analysis as frozen whole blood, isolated PBMCs, or DNA extracted from either sample type. This entry comes from a study of blood T cell repertoires in COVID-19 (dated by TCRdb to 2019 to 2021). Study-wide context: Collaborator samples came from the United States, Italy and Spain and covered acute and convalescent phases of COVID-19. The prospective study material was composed of cDNA or gDNA derived from T cells, B-cell-depleted T cells, or PBMCs. Deeply sampled blood TCRbeta repertoires from subjects exposed to, actively infected with, or recovered from COVID-19 were included in the dataset. A freely available public database, intended as a resource for researchers studying the immune response to SARS-CoV-2, is where the repertoires were released. Samples came from the ongoing ImmuneRACE study (first 160 participants) plus 1,254 subjects from 6 global collaborators. Nearly every sample came with metadata listing a de-identified subject ID, COVID-19 status, age in years and sex. HLA class I and class II types, where available, came from metadata supplied by the sample provider rather than from assay-based typing.

Results the study describes overall, beyond this receptor: Clinical and demographic metadata were provided uncurated, with the amount varying by source and participant.

TCRbeta CDR3 regions were amplified from genomic DNA using the immunoSEQ Assay, a bias-controlled multiplex PCR. The study's processing was this. The number of nucleated cells in each sample was estimated by amplification of reference gene primers within the assay. Sequence reads were collapsed and filtered to measure the absolute abundance of every unique TCRbeta CDR3 rearrangement. For each sample, productive Simpson clonality was calculated as the square root of Simpson's diversity index across productive rearrangements. In its TCRdb copy, this immuneACCESS table keeps in-frame sequences only and misses some clones. Where compared with another copy, unresolved V genes explain less than half of these, and the others have no known cause. The V and J calls and clone size were taken over from that table, and D and trimming were inferred from the DNA. Within this sample are approximately 290,000 clones, with approximately 85% of them counted one time only. 0.87% of the sample lies in the top ten.

As encoded in the germline V gene, CDR1 is MNHEY while CDR2 is SVGEGT. The CDR3 measures 13 amino acids from cysteine to phenylalanine. Here the CDR3 DNA is all that survives: 39 bases in frame from base 1. Here V drops 5 bases and J drops 5 bases, and the junction holds 5 bases not matched to any gene. Specimen: peripheral blood. The sequence joins TRBV6-2 or TRBV6-3 to TRBJ1-2, and TRBD1 matches 7 of the central bases. This receptor was identified in a human donor with COVID-19, enrolled during active disease. The donor label of this sample is uncertain. The sequence in DNA is TGTGCCAGCAGTATAACAGGGGATTATGGCTACACCTTC. Translated, it gives CASSITGDYGYTF.